This record covers a single T cell receptor beta chain. TCRdb's table, derived via immunoSEQ multiplex PCR, lists solely in-frame clones and lacks some. The table has some 45,000 clones, around 91% seen once. This record belongs to a study of OX40 agonist ivuxolimab in advanced cancers. Study details: Of mixed ages from about 20 to 80 and averaging around 60 years, the group was roughly 85% male.

CDR3 size: 11 residues. Trimming took off 5 bases at V and 4 bases at J, with 4 bases between the two ends. Germline values: CDR1 WSHSY, CDR2 SAAADI. The V gene is TRBV10-2, the J gene TRBJ2-3; D ambiguous. This receptor was taken from an adult with an advanced solid tumor such as melanoma, head and neck, liver or kidney cancer. The sample in question was CD4+ or CD8+ T cells sorted from blood, obtained in a trial of the OX40 agonist ivuxolimab. The CDR3 DNA sequence: TGCGCCAGCAGTCAAGCAGATACGCAGTATTTT. This gives the protein CASSQADTQYF.